The T cell receptor (gamma chain) under discussion was sequenced for a study of human gamma delta and Vdelta1 T cells. TCRdb re-processed the PCR reads via CATT. The sample has approximately 640 gamma-chain clones, around 15% seen once. V lost 0 bases to trimming and J lost 6 bases; unmatched junction nucleotides: 5. The CDR3 totals 13 residues. The germline V gene encodes CDR1 GITISATS and CDR2 ISYDGTV (reference sequence). By share of the sample, this clone is hyperexpanded (1% or more). This chain connects TRGV9 to TRGJ1 or TRGJ2. Sequenced material: Vdelta1 gamma-delta T cells from blood. This TCR was sampled from a human donor in good health. CDR3 coding DNA: TGTGCCTTGTGGGAGGTGTCGTTTTATAAGAAACTCTTT. Translated: CALWEVSFYKKLF.